Sequencing of this T cell receptor beta chain was carried out in a study of patients and donors after allogeneic stem cell transplantation (dated by TCRdb to 2020 to 2021). As to this clonotype: Its specific antigen is unknown. Base qualities are not provided; no much larger clone lies one nucleotide away.

The library relied on RT-PCR. TCRdb names NextSeq 550 as the instrument used. In-frame beta chains were kept once TCRdb had trimmed the public reads at Q25 with fastp and called clones with MiXCR. Each record represents a unique CDR3 protein, reported with the most common genes and DNA among its rows. The sample yields about 410,000 distinct CDR3 sequences; 15% to 20% were counted once. The ten largest clonotypes hold roughly 7% of the sample. V is cut by 8 bases and J by 2 bases, and the space between the germline ends is 8 bases. Counted from cysteine to phenylalanine, this CDR3 has 11 amino acids. Only CDR3 DNA is held: 33 bases, read in frame from base 1. The germline V gene (reference sequence) specifies DFQATT as CDR1 and SNEGSKA as CDR2.

The receptor was derived from a human donor who was either an allogeneic HSCT recipient or a stem cell or donor lymphocyte infusion donor (not recorded which). It is not recorded whose cells these are; they may come from a transplant donor. Sequencing used blood, either unsorted or a sorted T cell fraction (not recorded which). The chain is made from TRBV20-1 and TRBJ2-3; there is no confident call for the D gene. The CDR3 is CSKDPTDTQYF. The sequenced DNA is TGCAGTAAGGACCCCACAGATACGCAGTATTTT.